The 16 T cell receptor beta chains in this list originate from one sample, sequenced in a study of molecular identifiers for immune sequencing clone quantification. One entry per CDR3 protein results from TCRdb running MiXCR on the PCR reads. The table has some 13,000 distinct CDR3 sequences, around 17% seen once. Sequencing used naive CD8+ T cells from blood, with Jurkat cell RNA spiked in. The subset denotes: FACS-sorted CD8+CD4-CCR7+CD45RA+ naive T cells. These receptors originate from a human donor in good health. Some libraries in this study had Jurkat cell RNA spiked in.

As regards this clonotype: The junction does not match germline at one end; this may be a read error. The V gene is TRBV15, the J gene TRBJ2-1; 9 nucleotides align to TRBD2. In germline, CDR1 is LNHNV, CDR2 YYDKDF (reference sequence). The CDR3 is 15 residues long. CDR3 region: CAASFGVAGEDEQFF. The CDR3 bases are TGTGCCGCCAGTTTTGGTGTAGCGGGAGAGGATGAGCAGTTCTTC. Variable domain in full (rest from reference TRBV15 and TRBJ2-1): DAMVIQNPRYQVTQFGKPVTLSCSQTLNHNVMYWYQQKSSQAPKLLFHYYDKDFNNEADTPDNFQSRRPNTSFCFLDIRSPGLGDTAMYLCAASFGVAGEDEQFFGPGTRLTVL.

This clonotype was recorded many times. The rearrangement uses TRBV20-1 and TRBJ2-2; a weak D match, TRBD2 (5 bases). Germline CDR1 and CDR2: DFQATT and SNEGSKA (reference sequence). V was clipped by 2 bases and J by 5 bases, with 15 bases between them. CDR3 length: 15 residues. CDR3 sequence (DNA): TGCAGTGCTAGATGGGGAGAGGGTGGGACCGGGGAGCTGTTTTTT. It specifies CSARWGEGGTGELFF.

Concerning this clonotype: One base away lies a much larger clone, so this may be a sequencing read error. Here the CDR3 reads CASSWTRTSECEQYF. The DNA for the CDR3 is TGTGCCAGCAGCTGGACAAGGACTAGCGAATGCGAGCAGTACTTC. This chain connects TRBV5-6 to TRBJ2-7; 9 bases match TRBD2. V lost 3 bases, J lost 6 bases, and 10 bases stayed unmatched. CDR1 is SGHDT, CDR2 YYEEEE, per germline. The CDR3 consists of 15 residues.

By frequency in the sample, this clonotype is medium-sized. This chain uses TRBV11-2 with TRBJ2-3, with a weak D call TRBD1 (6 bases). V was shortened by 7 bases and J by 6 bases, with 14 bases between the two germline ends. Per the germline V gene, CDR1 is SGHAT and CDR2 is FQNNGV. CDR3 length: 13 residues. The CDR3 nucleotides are TGTGCCAGCACCCTGACAGGAGGTGATACGCAGTATTTT. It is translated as CASTLTGGDTQYF.

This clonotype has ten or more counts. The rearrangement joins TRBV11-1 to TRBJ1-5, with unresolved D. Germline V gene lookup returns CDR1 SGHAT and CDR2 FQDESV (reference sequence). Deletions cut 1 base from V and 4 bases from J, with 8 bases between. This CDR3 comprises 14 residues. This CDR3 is CASSLDGPNQPQHF. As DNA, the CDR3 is TGTGCCAGCAGCTTAGATGGACCAAATCAGCCCCAGCATTTT.

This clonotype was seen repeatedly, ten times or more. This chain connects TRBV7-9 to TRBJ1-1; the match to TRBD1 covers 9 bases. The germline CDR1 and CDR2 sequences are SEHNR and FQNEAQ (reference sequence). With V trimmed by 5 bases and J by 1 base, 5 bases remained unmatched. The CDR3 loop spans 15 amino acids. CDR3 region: CASSLTGGENTEAFF. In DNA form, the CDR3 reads TGTGCCAGCAGCCTGACAGGGGGAGAGAACACTGAAGCTTTCTTT.

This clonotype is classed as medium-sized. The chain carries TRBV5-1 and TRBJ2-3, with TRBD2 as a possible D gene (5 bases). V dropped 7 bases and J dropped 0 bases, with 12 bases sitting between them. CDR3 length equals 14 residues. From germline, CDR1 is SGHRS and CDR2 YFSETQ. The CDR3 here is CASSGVSSTDTQYF. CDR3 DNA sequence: TGCGCCAGCTCCGGGGTGAGCAGCACAGATACGCAGTATTTT.

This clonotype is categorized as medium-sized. The CDR3 spells CASSQERAGGGNEQFF. The CDR3 DNA sequence: TGCGCCAGCAGCCAAGAAAGGGCGGGAGGGGGCAATGAGCAGTTCTTC. The chain joins TRBV4-1 to TRBJ2-1, with 9 bases identical to TRBD2. This CDR3 region has 16 residues. With 0 bases clipped from V and 6 bases from J, the junction kept 6 bases outside the gene matches. Germline CDR1 is MGHRA and CDR2 is YSYEKL.

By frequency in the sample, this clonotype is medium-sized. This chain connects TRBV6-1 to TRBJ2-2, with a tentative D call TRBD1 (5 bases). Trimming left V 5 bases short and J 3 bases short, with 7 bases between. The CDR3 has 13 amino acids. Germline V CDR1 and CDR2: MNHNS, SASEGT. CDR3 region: CASSRQYTGELFF. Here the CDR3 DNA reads TGTGCCAGCAGTCGACAGTACACCGGGGAGCTGTTTTTT.

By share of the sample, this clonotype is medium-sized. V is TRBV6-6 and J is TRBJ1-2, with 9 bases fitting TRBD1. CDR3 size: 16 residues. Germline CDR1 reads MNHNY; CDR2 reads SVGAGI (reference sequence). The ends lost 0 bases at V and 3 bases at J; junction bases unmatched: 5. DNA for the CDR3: TGTGCCAGCAGTTACTCCGGGACAGGGATCGACTATGGCTACACCTTC. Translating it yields CASSYSGTGIDYGYTF.

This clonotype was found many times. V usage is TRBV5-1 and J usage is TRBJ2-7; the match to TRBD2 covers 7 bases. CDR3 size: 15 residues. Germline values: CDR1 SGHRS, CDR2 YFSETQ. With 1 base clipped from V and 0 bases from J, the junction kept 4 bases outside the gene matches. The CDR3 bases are TGCGCCAGCAGCTTGTGGGGCGGGAGCTCCTACGAGCAGTACTTC. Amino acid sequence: CASSLWGGSSYEQYF.

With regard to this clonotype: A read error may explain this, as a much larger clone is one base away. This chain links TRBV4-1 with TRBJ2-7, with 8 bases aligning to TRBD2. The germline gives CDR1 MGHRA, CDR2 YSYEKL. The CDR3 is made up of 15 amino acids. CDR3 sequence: CASSQRSGSSYERYF. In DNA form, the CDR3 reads TGCGCCAGCAGCCAACGGAGCGGGAGCTCCTACGAGCGGTACTTC.

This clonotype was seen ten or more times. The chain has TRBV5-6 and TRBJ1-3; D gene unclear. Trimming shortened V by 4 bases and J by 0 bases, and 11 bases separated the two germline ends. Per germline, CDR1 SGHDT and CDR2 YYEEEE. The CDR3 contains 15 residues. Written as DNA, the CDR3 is TGTGCCAGCAGCGTTGCCGGGGACTCTGGAAACACCATATATTTT. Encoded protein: CASSVAGDSGNTIYF.

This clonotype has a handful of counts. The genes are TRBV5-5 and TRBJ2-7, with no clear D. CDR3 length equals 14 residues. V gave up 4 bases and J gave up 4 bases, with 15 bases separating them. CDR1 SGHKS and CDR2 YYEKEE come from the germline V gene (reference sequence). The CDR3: CASSPAALVYEQYF. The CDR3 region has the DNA TGTGCCAGCAGCCCCGCCGCGTTGGTGTACGAGCAGTACTTC.

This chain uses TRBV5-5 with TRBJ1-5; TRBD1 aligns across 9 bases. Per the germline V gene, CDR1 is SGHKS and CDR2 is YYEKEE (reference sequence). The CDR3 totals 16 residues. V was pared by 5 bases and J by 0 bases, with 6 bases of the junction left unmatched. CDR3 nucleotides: TGTGCCAGCAGGTCGACAGGGGGGAATAGCAATCAGCCCCAGCATTTT. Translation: CASRSTGGNSNQPQHF. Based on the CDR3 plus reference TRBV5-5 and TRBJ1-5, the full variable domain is DAGVTQSPTHLIKTRGQQVTLRCSPISGHKSVSWYQQVLGQGPQFIFQYYEKEERGRGNFPDRFSARQFPNYSSELNVNALLLGDSALYLCASRSTGGNSNQPQHFGDGTRLSIL.

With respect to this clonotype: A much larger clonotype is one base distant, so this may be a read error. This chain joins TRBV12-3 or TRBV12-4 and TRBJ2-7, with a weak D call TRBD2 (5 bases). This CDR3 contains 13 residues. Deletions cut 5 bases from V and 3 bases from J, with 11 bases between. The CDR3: CASSITRIYEQYF. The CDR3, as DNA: TGTGCCAGCAGTATCACTAGGATCTACGAGCAGTACTTC.